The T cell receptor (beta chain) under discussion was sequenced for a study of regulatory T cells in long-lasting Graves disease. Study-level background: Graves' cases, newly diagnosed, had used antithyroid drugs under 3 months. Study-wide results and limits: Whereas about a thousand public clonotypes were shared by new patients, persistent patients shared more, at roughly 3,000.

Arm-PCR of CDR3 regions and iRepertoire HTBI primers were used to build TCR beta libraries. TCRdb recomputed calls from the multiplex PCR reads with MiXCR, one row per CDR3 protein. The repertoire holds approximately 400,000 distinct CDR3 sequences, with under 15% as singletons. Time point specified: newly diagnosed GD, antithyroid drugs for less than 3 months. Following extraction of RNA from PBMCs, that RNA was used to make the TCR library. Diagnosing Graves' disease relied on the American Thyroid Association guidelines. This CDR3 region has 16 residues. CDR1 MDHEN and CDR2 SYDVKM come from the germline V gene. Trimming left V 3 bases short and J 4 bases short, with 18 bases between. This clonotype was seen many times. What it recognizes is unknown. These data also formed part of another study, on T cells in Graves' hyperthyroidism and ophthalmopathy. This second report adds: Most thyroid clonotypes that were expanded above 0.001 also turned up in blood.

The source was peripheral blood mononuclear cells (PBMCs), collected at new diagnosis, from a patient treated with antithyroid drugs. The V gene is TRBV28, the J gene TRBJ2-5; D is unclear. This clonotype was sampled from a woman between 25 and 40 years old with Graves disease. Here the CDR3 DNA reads TGTGCCAGCAGTTTTTCAGACGCCTCCTCGGGAGAGACCCAGTACTTC. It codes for CASSFSDASSGETQYF.